Only a few counts were recorded for the clone carrying this TCR beta chain. Amplification used 60 Vbeta primers and 13 Jbeta primers. The protocol was immunoSEQ multiplex PCR, while the TCRdb copy is restricted to in-frame clones and leaves out a portion. The sample holds 100,000 to 150,000 clones; 76% are singletons and the top ten take more than 1.5%. This sample was taken from a study of cytomegalovirus exposure and HLA in healthy donors. V lost 1 base, J lost 2 bases, and 11 bases lay in between. This CDR3 contains 16 residues. Germline V gives CDR1 MGHRA, CDR2 YSYEKL. The receptor's source is a man aged 50-59 years in good health and CMV-seronegative. Sequenced sample: PBMCs. The chain combines TRBV4-1 with TRBJ1-4; D is undetermined. The CDR3 coding sequence is TGCGCCAGCAGCCAAGTCCAAAGCTCCACTAATGAAAAACTGTTTTTT. Protein product: CASSQVQSSTNEKLFF.